The 2 T cell receptor beta chains below all came from one sample that was sequenced in a study of radiation and T cells in renal cell carcinoma. Data came from immunoSEQ multiplex PCR; TCRdb stores just in-frame clones and leaves some out. The sample has roughly 150,000 clones, around 90% seen once. Time point denoted: blood 2 weeks post-SBRT. The treatment is: 15 Gy SBRT to primary tumor, nephrectomy 4 weeks later. Sequenced material: blood, taken from a patient whose treatment included radiotherapy and nephrectomy. The receptors here all came from a woman aged 45-65 years with renal cell carcinoma.

This chain links TRBV7-6 with TRBJ2-5, with 10 bases lining up with TRBD2. CDR3 length: 18 amino acids. Per germline, CDR1 SGHVS and CDR2 FNYEAQ. V shed 0 bases, J shed 4 bases, and the junction held 11 bases outside the gene matches. CDR3 sequence reads: CASSLAKGASGGRETQYF. Written as DNA, the CDR3 is TGTGCCAGCAGCTTAGCGAAAGGGGCTAGCGGGGGCAGAGAGACCCAGTACTTC.

This clone was counted a few times. The chain uses TRBV29-1 and TRBJ1-2; D gene uncertain. The length of the CDR3 is 13 residues. CDR1 is SQVTM, CDR2 ANQGSEA, per germline. V was shortened by 3 bases and J by 8 bases, with 16 bases between the two germline ends. For the CDR3, the DNA is TGCAGCGTTGATGAGGTGGTCACGGGGGGCTACACCTTC. Protein sequence: CSVDEVVTGGYTF.